Here is one TCR beta chain with its context. The target antigen is unknown. During its preparation, the TCRbeta library received unique molecular identifiers. TCRdb independently ran MiXCR on the PCR reads; one entry per CDR3 protein. Of 100,000 to 130,000 distinct CDR3 sequences in the sample, 6.4% were seen once. This sample was taken from a study of T-cell reconstitution after alpha-beta-depleted transplantation in children. Overall study findings and caveats: Recipient T cells and thymic progenitors that survived gave rise to the high TCRbeta diversity observed at day 60 in some patients. Reported findings indicate that, about two months after transplant, alpha-beta T cells came from several hundred expanded clones, which were derived from non-depleted graft cells. At the one-year point after transplant, T-cell counts and TCRbeta diversity were found to come mostly from T cells that had been newly produced.

From germline, CDR1 is ENHRY and CDR2 SYGVKD. With V trimmed by 10 bases and J by 6 bases, 8 bases remained unmatched. This CDR3 region has 13 residues. The TCR originated in a male patient aged 2 to 9 who had a stem cell transplant for acute lymphoblastic leukemia, so the T cells may come from the graft donor. The gene calls are TRBV10-3 and TRBJ2-1; 8 bases map to TRBD2. Material: PBMCs, mostly from graft donor cells, obtained 360 days after TCRalphabeta/CD19-depleted stem cell transplant. The CDR3: CATRGGQSNEQFF. CDR3 bases: TGTGCCACGCGCGGGGGGCAGAGCAATGAGCAGTTCTTC.